These 4 T cell receptor beta chains originate from one sample sequenced in a study of PD-L1 blockade in urothelial cancer. Libraries were prepared by immunoSEQ multiplex PCR; TCRdb keeps only in-frame clonotypes and omits some of them. Of 120,000 or so clones listed, around 86% are singletons. Time point specified: peripheral blood 6 weeks after treatment start. The source material was PBMCs, sampled around atezolizumab (anti-PD-L1) treatment. The receptor set was obtained from a middle-aged man with urothelial cancer.

The chain joins TRBV14 to TRBJ2-4; no reliable D call. CDR1 SGHDN and CDR2 FVKESK come from the germline V gene. The CDR3 has 13 residues. The V gene lost 4 bases and the J gene lost 8 bases, with 12 bases spanning the gap. CDR3 coding DNA: TGTGCCAGCAGCCCTCTTGACTGGGACATTCAGTACTTC. This codes for CASSPLDWDIQYF.

The rearrangement uses TRBV6-1 and TRBJ2-7; the match to TRBD1 covers 9 bases. The CDR3 is 15 residues long. With 6 bases clipped from V and 3 bases from J, the junction kept 9 bases outside the gene matches. Germline CDR1 is MNHNS and CDR2 is SASEGT. The CDR3 coding sequence is TGTGCCAGCAGACCGGGACAGGGAATTCTCTACGAGCAGTACTTC. Amino acid sequence: CASRPGQGILYEQYF.

The V and J genes are TRBV6-4 and TRBJ2-7; 11 nucleotides match TRBD2. Germline trimming cut 2 bases from V and 4 bases from J; bases unmatched to any gene: 10. The germline V gene encodes CDR1 MRHNA and CDR2 SNTAGT. This CDR3 has 17 residues. The chain's CDR3 is CASSDPPTSGRWYEQYF. The CDR3 nucleotides read TGTGCCAGCAGTGACCCTCCCACTAGCGGGAGATGGTACGAGCAGTACTTC.

This sequence joins TRBV6-1 and TRBJ1-5; D unclear. The CDR3 is made up of 15 amino acids. Germline assignment: CDR1 MNHNS and CDR2 SASEGT. V dropped 6 bases and J dropped 9 bases, with 21 bases sitting between them. The CDR3 nucleotides are TGTGCCAGCAGGGGAGCCCTGGAAGGAATAATGCCCCAGCATTTT. Translated, it gives CASRGALEGIMPQHF.